One and the same sample provided the 27 T cell receptor beta chains below, sequenced in a study of T cells in Graves' hyperthyroidism and ophthalmopathy. RNA transcripts gave rise to amplified TCR beta CDR3 regions. When the TCR CDR3 underwent first-round RT-PCR, the HTBI primer set was used. TCRdb ran MiXCR on the multiplex PCR reads and lists one entry per CDR3 protein. This sample has hundreds of thousands of distinct CDR3 sequences; around 15% occur once, and the top ten carry over 11%. The sequenced sample was blood. These receptors were obtained from a woman aged 40 to 50 with Graves' hyperthyroidism.

This clonotype was seen a handful of times. The CDR3 carries no conserved terminal phenylalanine or tryptophan, so it likely arises from a read error. The chain employs TRBV5-1 and TRBJ2-3; no clear D gene. The CDR3 contains 14 residues. Trimming pared 1 base from V and 0 bases from J, leaving 6 bases between. The germline V gene encodes CDR1 SGHRS and CDR2 YFSETQ. CDR3 sequence: CASSLTASTDTQYL. The CDR3 bases are TGCGCCAGCAGCTTGACAGCCAGCACAGATACGCAGTATCTT.

The chain couples TRBV4-1 to TRBJ2-7; TRBD1 agrees at 8 bases. Trimming removed 0 bases from V and 6 bases from J; junction bases left unmatched: 10. Germline values: CDR1 MGHRA, CDR2 YSYEKL. The CDR3 spans 16 residues. The chain's CDR3 is CASSQELTGARIEQYF. CDR3 sequence (DNA): TGCGCCAGCAGCCAAGAATTGACAGGGGCCCGGATCGAGCAGTACTTC.

In this sample, this clonotype turned up many times. The rearrangement uses TRBV2 and TRBJ2-2; 7 bases line up with TRBD1. V gave up 3 bases and J gave up 3 bases; unmatched junction bases: 4. Germline V gene sequence: CDR1 SNHLY, CDR2 FYNNEI. The CDR3 spans 15 residues. CDR3 protein: CASSDEGAHTGELFF. CDR3 nucleotides: TGTGCCAGCAGTGATGAGGGGGCCCACACCGGGGAGCTGTTTTTT.

There are a few counts of this clonotype. The rearrangement joins TRBV5-1 to TRBJ2-3; D is unresolved. V lost 5 bases and J 0 bases, leaving 4 bases between the germline ends. The CDR3 has 12 residues. Germline loops: CDR1 SGHRS, CDR2 YFSETQ. DNA of the CDR3: TGCGCCAGCAGAGAAAGCACAGATACGCAGTATTTT. Translation gives CASRESTDTQYF.

Ten or more counts support this clonotype. This chain uses TRBV6-2 or TRBV6-3 with TRBJ1-5; possible D gene TRBD1, 6 bases. This CDR3 comprises 18 residues. Germline V lookup: CDR1 MNHEY, CDR2 SVGEGT. Trimming shortened V by 5 bases and J by 3 bases, and 23 bases separated the two germline ends. The CDR3 reads CASSTRPRGAPNNQPQHF. In DNA form, the CDR3 reads TGTGCCAGCAGTACCCGGCCCCGGGGGGCACCCAACAATCAGCCCCAGCATTTT.

There are many counts of this clonotype. For the CDR3, the DNA is TGCAGTGCTAAGCGGGAGGCCTCGAACACCGGGGAGCTGTTTTTT. Amino acid sequence: CSAKREASNTGELFF. This rearrangement joins TRBV20-1 to TRBJ2-2; 9 nucleotides align to TRBD2. J was trimmed by 0 bases and V by 4 bases; bases with no gene match: 3. CDR1 and CDR2 from the germline V gene are DFQATT and SNEGSKA (reference sequence). This CDR3 spans 15 amino acids.

Many counts were recorded for this clonotype. The chain couples TRBV5-1 to TRBJ2-7; 8 nucleotides agree with TRBD1. V was clipped by 2 bases and J by 2 bases; unmatched bases: 9. The germline V gene has CDR1 SGHRS and CDR2 YFSETQ. The CDR3 runs to 16 residues. In nucleotides, the CDR3 is TGCGCCAGCAGCTTTAAATTTCAGGGGGCGACCTACGAGCAGTACTTC. It encodes CASSFKFQGATYEQYF.

Many counts were recorded for this clonotype. The CDR3 loop is CASSLDAFGTSGRYEQYF. Here the CDR3 DNA reads TGCGCCAGCAGCTTGGATGCGTTCGGAACTAGCGGGAGGTACGAGCAGTACTTC. The chain links TRBV5-1 to TRBJ2-7; 12 nucleotides align to TRBD2. Germline assignment: CDR1 SGHRS and CDR2 YFSETQ. Trimming removed 0 bases from V and 4 bases from J; junction bases left unmatched: 11. CDR3 length: 18 residues. The whole variable domain, remainder taken from reference TRBV5-1 and TRBJ2-7, is KAGVTQTPRYLIKTRGQQVTLSCSPISGHRSVSWYQQTPGQGLQFLFEYFSETQRNKGNFPGRFSGRQFSNSRSEMNVSTLELGDSALYLCASSLDAFGTSGRYEQYFGPGTRLTVT.

In this sample, this clonotype turned up many times. The rearrangement uses TRBV20-1 and TRBJ2-3; D perhaps matches TRBD2 (6 bases). Looked up from germline, CDR1 is DFQATT and CDR2 is SNEGSKA (reference sequence). Deletions cut 6 bases from V and 0 bases from J, with 13 bases between. The CDR3 extends over 14 amino acids. The CDR3 coding sequence is TGCAGTGCGCGGCGGGGAGCTAGCACAGATACGCAGTATTTT. Its protein product is CSARRGASTDTQYF.

This clonotype was seen many times. V gene TRBV5-1 combines with J gene TRBJ2-2, with D perhaps matching TRBD1 (6 bases). Germline V gene lookup returns CDR1 SGHRS and CDR2 YFSETQ. Trimming left V 4 bases short and J 6 bases short, with 13 bases between. The CDR3 sequence is 14 residues long. Written as DNA, the CDR3 is TGCGCCAGCAGCCCGGGACAACTCGCCGGGGAGCTGTTTTTT. It is translated as CASSPGQLAGELFF.

In its sample, this clonotype was seen many times. The V call is TRBV6-1, the J call TRBJ1-1; TRBD1 matches at 7 bases. Germline values: CDR1 MNHNS, CDR2 SASEGT. With V trimmed by 2 bases and J by 5 bases, 2 bases remained unmatched. CDR3 length: 13 amino acids. As DNA, the CDR3 is TGTGCCAGCAGTGAACAGGGGGGAACTGAAGCTTTCTTT. This encodes CASSEQGGTEAFF.

This clonotype was counted at least ten times. This chain joins TRBV28 and TRBJ2-3; TRBD2 matches 11 bases. This CDR3 spans 15 amino acids. Germline loops: CDR1 MDHEN, CDR2 SYDVKM. The J segment lost 5 bases and the V segment lost 5 bases, leaving 6 bases of the junction unmatched. As DNA, the CDR3 is TGTGCCAGCAGTCCCCTAGCGGGAGGACAAGATACGCAGTATTTT. This translates into CASSPLAGGQDTQYF.

This clonotype was detected many times. The chain carries TRBV12-3 or TRBV12-4 and TRBJ2-2; TRBD1 agrees at 8 bases. The V segment lost 2 bases and the J segment 4 bases; nucleotides outside the gene matches: 3. There are 15 residues in the CDR3. The CDR3 reads CASSLRTGRTGELFF. CDR3 coding DNA: TGTGCCAGCAGTTTAAGGACAGGGCGCACCGGGGAGCTGTTTTTT.

A few counts support this clonotype. The chain couples TRBV20-1 to TRBJ1-6, with 7 bases aligning to TRBD1. With V trimmed by 2 bases and J by 9 bases, 10 bases remained unmatched. Germline CDR1 DFQATT, CDR2 SNEGSKA (reference sequence). The CDR3 sequence is 15 residues long. CDR3: CSARYGTAGVSPLHF. The DNA for the CDR3 is TGCAGTGCTAGATACGGGACAGCCGGCGTTTCACCCCTCCACTTT.

Points on this clonotype: A much larger clone is a single base away; this may be a read error. The V call is TRBV3-1, the J call TRBJ2-7; TRBD1 might be the D (5 bases). The CDR3 totals 17 residues. Germline-derived CDR1 and CDR2 are LGHDT and YNNKEL (reference sequence). The CDR3 loop is CAGSQEGGITWGREQYF. The CDR3 nucleotides are TGTGCCGGCAGCCAAGAAGGTGGGATAACGTGGGGCCGCGAGCAGTACTTC.

The genes are TRBV27 and TRBJ2-1; the D is unclear. Per the germline V gene, CDR1 is MNHEY and CDR2 is SMNVEV (reference sequence). There are 15 residues in the CDR3. Trimming cost V 5 bases and J 0 bases, with 11 bases left between them. CDR3 loop: CASSPDTLSYNEQFF. In nucleotides, the CDR3 is TGTGCCAGCAGTCCAGACACACTCTCCTACAATGAGCAGTTCTTC.

In its sample, this clonotype was seen many times. This chain links TRBV20-1 with TRBJ2-7, with D possibly matching TRBD1 (6 bases). Germline V gives CDR1 DFQATT, CDR2 SNEGSKA (reference sequence). Trimming shortened V by 3 bases and J by 4 bases, and 13 bases separated the two germline ends. This CDR3 is built from 13 residues. This CDR3 is CSASEAGVYEQYF. The CDR3 DNA is TGCAGTGCTAGCGAGGCAGGGGTTTACGAGCAGTACTTC.

This clonotype was observed many times. V is TRBV7-3 and J is TRBJ1-1, with 9 nucleotides matching TRBD1. The CDR3 length is 13 residues. CDR1 is SGHTA, CDR2 FQGTGA, per germline. The junction had 3 bases not matched to a gene; V was cut back by 2 bases and J by 8 bases. CDR3 amino acids: CASSLLGQGEAFF. CDR3 DNA: TGTGCCAGCAGCTTATTGGGACAGGGAGAAGCTTTCTTT.

This clonotype has a count of ten or more. The chain combines TRBV6-1 with TRBJ1-2; no firm D call. The CDR3 contains 15 residues. V lost 5 bases and J lost 2, with 15 bases in between. Germline assignment: CDR1 MNHNS and CDR2 SASEGT. CDR3 loop: CASSMSLARNYGYTF. CDR3 sequence (DNA): TGTGCCAGCAGTATGTCCCTCGCGAGAAACTATGGCTACACCTTC.

This clonotype was seen many times. V is TRBV2 and J is TRBJ2-2; 9 bases line up with TRBD2. Germline CDR1 SNHLY, CDR2 FYNNEI. The CDR3 is 14 residues long. V shed 4 bases, J shed 6 bases, and the junction held 3 bases outside the gene matches. CDR3: CASSVGTSPGELFF. The DNA for the CDR3 is TGTGCCAGCAGTGTTGGGACTAGCCCCGGGGAGCTGTTTTTT.

This clonotype was observed at least ten times. The chain has TRBV7-3 and TRBJ2-1; 7 positions agree with TRBD1. The CDR3 has 14 residues. Per the germline V gene, CDR1 is SGHTA and CDR2 is FQGTGA. Unmatched junction bases numbered 12, after V lost 5 bases and J lost 11 bases. The CDR3 bases are TGTGCCAGCAGCCCCGATGGGACAGCCCGGAAGCAGTTCTTC. Its protein product is CASSPDGTARKQFF.

This clonotype was seen more than once but under ten times. CDR3 in DNA: TGCAGTGCTAGAGATTTAGCAGCGGTTTCCTACGAGCAGTACTTC. It encodes CSARDLAAVSYEQYF. The chain joins TRBV20-1 to TRBJ2-7; TRBD2 might be the D (5 bases). Germline CDR1 DFQATT, CDR2 SNEGSKA (reference sequence). CDR3 length: 15 amino acids. V lost 0 bases, J lost 1 base, and 13 bases lay in between.

This chain joins TRBV7-9 and TRBJ2-2; a weak D match, TRBD1 (5 bases). Looked up from germline, CDR1 is SEHNR and CDR2 is FQNEAQ (reference sequence). V lost 3 bases to trimming and J lost 6 bases, with 14 bases between them. This CDR3 region has 15 residues. The DNA of the CDR3 is TGTGCCAGCAGCTTGGGGCTTGGTTTCTCCGGGGAGCTGTTTTTT. Amino acids: CASSLGLGFSGELFF.

The chain couples TRBV28 to TRBJ2-2; D gene uncertain. The ends were cut back, 2 bases at V and 5 bases at J, with 12 bases in the middle. Germline-derived CDR1 and CDR2 are MDHEN and SYDVKM. CDR3 length: 15 residues. The CDR3 DNA reads as TGTGCCAGCAGTTTAAGGATTGCGAGGACCGGGGAGCTGTTTTTT. This gives the protein CASSLRIARTGELFF.

The table lists this clonotype with many counts. This rearrangement joins TRBV11-3 to TRBJ1-1; D is undetermined. The V gene lost 4 bases and the J gene lost 5 bases, with 5 bases spanning the gap. The CDR3 is made up of 11 amino acids. Per the germline V gene, CDR1 is SGHNT and CDR2 is YENEEA. The CDR3 region is CASSSWTEAFF. The CDR3 bases are TGTGCCAGCAGCTCTTGGACTGAAGCTTTCTTT.

The sample holds many counts of this clonotype. V is TRBV2 and J is TRBJ1-4; no clear D. CDR1 and CDR2 from the germline V gene are SNHLY and FYNNEI. CDR3 length equals 14 residues. V shed 7 bases and J shed 4 bases, with 13 bases lying between them. CDR3 amino acids: CASIAGRINEKLFF. CDR3 sequence (DNA): TGTGCCAGCATAGCCGGGCGGATTAATGAAAAACTGTTTTTT.

V and J are TRBV5-1 and TRBJ2-2; D could derive from TRBD1 or TRBD2 (5 bases each). The CDR3 length is 17 residues. CDR1 is SGHRS and CDR2 is YFSETQ in the germline V gene. V was cut by 3 bases and J by 8 bases, with 23 bases left in between. The CDR3: CASSSKIRDLEGGELFF. CDR3 nucleotide sequence: TGCGCCAGCAGCTCCAAAATCCGGGACCTCGAGGGGGGGGAGCTGTTTTTT. Full variable domain (rest looked up from reference TRBV5-1 and TRBJ2-2): KAGVTQTPRYLIKTRGQQVTLSCSPISGHRSVSWYQQTPGQGLQFLFEYFSETQRNKGNFPGRFSGRQFSNSRSEMNVSTLELGDSALYLCASSSKIRDLEGGELFFGEGSRLTVL.